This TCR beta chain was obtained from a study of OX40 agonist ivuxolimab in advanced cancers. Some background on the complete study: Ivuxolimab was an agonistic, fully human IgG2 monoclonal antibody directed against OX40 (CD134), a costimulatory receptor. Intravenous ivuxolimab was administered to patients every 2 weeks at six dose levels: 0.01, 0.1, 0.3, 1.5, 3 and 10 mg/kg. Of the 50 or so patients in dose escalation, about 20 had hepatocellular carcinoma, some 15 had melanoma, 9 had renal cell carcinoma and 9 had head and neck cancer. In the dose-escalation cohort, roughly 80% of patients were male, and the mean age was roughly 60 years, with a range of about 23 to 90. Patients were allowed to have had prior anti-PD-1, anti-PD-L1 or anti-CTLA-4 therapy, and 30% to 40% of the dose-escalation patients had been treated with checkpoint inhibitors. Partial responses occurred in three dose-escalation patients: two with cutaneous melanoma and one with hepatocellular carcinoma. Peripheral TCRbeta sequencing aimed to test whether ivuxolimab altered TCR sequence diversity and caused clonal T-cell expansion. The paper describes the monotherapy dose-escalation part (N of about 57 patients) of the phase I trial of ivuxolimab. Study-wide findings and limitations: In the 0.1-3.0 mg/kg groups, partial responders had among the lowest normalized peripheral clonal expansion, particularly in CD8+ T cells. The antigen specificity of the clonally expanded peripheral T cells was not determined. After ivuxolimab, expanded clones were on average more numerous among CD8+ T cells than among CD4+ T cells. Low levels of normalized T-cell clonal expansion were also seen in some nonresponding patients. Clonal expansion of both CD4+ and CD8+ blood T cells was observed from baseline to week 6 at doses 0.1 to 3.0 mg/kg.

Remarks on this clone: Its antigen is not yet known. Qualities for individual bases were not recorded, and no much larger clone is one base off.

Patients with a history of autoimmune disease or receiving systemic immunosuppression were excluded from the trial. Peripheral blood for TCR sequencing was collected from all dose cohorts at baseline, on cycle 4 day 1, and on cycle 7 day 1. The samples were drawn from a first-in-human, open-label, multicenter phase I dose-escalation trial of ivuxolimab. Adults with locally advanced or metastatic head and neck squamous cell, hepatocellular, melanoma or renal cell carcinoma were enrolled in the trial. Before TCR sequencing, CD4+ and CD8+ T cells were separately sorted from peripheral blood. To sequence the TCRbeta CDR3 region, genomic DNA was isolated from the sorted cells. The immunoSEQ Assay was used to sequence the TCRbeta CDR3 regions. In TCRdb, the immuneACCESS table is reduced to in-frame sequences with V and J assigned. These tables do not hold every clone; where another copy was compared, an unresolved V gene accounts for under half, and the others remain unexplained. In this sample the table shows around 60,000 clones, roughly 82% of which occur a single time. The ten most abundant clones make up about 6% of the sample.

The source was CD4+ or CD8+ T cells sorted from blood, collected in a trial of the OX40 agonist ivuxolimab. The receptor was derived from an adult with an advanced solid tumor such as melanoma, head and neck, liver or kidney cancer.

The CDR3 protein is CASSEQGNYGYTF. The DNA reads as follows: TGTGCCAGCAGTGAACAGGGGAACTATGGCTACACCTTC. The sequence is built from TRBV2 and TRBJ1-2; the D segment could be TRBD1, given 6 matching bases. The germline V gene sets CDR1 to SNHLY and CDR2 to FYNNEI. Including the terminal cysteine and phenylalanine, the CDR3 comprises 13 residues. The CDR3 DNA has 39 bases and is translated from base 1. V and J lose 2 bases and 2 bases, and a span of 6 bases separates them. With the portions outside the CDR3 filled from the reference TRBV2 and TRBJ1-2 genes, the complete variable region becomes EPEVTQTPSHQVTQMGQEVILRCVPISNHLYFYWYRQILGQKVEFLVSFYNNEISEKSEIFDDQFSVERPDGSNFTLKIRSTKLEDSAMYFCASSEQGNYGYTFGSGTRLTVV.